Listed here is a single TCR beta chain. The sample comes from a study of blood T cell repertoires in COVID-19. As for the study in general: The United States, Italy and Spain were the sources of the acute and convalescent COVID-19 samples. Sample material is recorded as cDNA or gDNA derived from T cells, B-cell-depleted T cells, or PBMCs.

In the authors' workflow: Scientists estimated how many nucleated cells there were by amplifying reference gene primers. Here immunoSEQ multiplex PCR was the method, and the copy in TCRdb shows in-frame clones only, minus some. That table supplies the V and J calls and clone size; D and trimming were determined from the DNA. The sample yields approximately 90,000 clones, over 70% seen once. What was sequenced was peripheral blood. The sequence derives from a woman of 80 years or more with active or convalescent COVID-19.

The chain's CDR3 is CASSPSPGANVLTF. The CDR3 DNA sequence: TGTGCCAGCAGCCCATCCCCTGGGGCCAACGTCCTGACTTTC. The chain combines TRBV3-1 (or the pseudogene TRBV3-2) with TRBJ2-6; no reliable D call. The germline V and J ends were trimmed by 4 bases and 2 bases, with 6 bases remaining between them. The germline CDR1 and CDR2 sequences are LGHDT and YNNKEL (reference sequence). The CDR3 loop spans 14 amino acids.